This T cell receptor (beta chain) was sequenced in a study of cytomegalovirus exposure and HLA in healthy donors. Study summary: A prior analysis found some 110 million unique TCR beta sequences from roughly 180 million T cells. Study observations and caveats: Overall, approximately 150 TCR beta chains were annotated as cytomegalovirus-associated. Most TCR sequences proved rare, with some public TCRs found in many donors. A cluster of highly shared sequence variants was likely a sequencing artifact.

This clone appeared a single time. Its antigen is as yet unknown. The germline V and J ends were trimmed by 5 bases and 8 bases, with 12 bases remaining between them. Per the germline V gene, CDR1 is SGHTA and CDR2 is FQGNSA. There are 12 residues in the CDR3. Both 60 Vbeta primers and 13 Jbeta primers went into the PCR. The assay was immunoSEQ multiplex PCR, and TCRdb's table has in-frame clones only and misses some. Of 170,000 or so clones listed, around three quarters were seen once; the top ten hold around 6%. This sequence was found in a middle-aged man in good health and CMV-seronegative. Input material: PBMCs. This sequence joins TRBV7-2 and TRBJ2-5; D is uncertain. DNA of the CDR3: TGTGCCAGCAGCCAACCCCTAATTACCCAGTACTTC. Protein sequence: CASSQPLITQYF. Full variable domain (remainder filled in from reference TRBV7-2 and TRBJ2-5): GAGVSQSPSNKVTEKGKDVELRCDPISGHTALYWYRQSLGQGLEFLIYFQGNSAPDKSGLPSDRFSAERTGGSVSTLTIQRTQQEDSAVYLCASSQPLITQYFGPGTRLLVL.